The next 14 T cell receptor beta chains were all read from a single sample in a study of shared clonotypes between healthy human individuals. The protocol was immunoSEQ multiplex PCR, while the TCRdb copy is restricted to in-frame clones and leaves out a portion. Seen here are fewer than 3 million clones, roughly 92% observed once, and the top ten hold approximately 0.4%. The material sequenced was naive CD4+ T cells from PBMCs. Specified subset: CD45RA+ positively selected. Receptor source: a young man in good health. Some clones in this sample may be carry-over from other donors' samples.

About this clone: Distinct nucleotide sequences in the sample also encode this CDR3. The genes are TRBV9 and TRBJ2-3; tentatively, D is TRBD1 (6 bases). Germline CDR1 is SGDLS and CDR2 is YYNGEE. V lost 0 bases, J lost 0 bases, and 8 bases lay in between. This CDR3 comprises 15 residues. The CDR3 bases are TGTGCCAGCAGCGTAGGGCAGGGGAGCACAGATACGCAGTATTTT. Protein: CASSVGQGSTDTQYF.

The chain is built from TRBV6-1 and TRBJ2-7; 7 bases are shared with TRBD2. With V trimmed by 6 bases and J by 2 bases, 7 bases remained unmatched. Germline V gene sequence: CDR1 MNHNS, CDR2 SASEGT. The CDR3 totals 14 residues. CDR3 sequence: CASSLAELAYEQYF. CDR3 in DNA: TGTGCCAGCAGCCTAGCGGAGCTAGCCTACGAGCAGTACTTC.

The rearrangement joins TRBV4-2 to TRBJ2-1; D call uncertain. The CDR3 is 13 residues long. The V gene lost 4 bases and the J gene lost 4 bases, with 8 bases spanning the gap. Germline CDR1 and CDR2: LGHNA and YNFKEQ. The CDR3 coding sequence is TGTGCCAGCAGCCCTAGGGTTTACAATGAGCAGTTCTTC. Encoded protein: CASSPRVYNEQFF.

The chain uses TRBV6-1 and TRBJ2-4; TRBD1 is a possible D gene (6 bases). V was cut by 7 bases and J by 5 bases, with 15 bases left in between. The CDR3 runs 14 residues. CDR1 is MNHNS, CDR2 SASEGT, per germline. CDR3 in DNA: TGTGCCAGCATTGCCAGGGGATCCCAAAACATTCAGTACTTC. Residues: CASIARGSQNIQYF.

Only a few counts were recorded for this clone. The genes are TRBV27 and TRBJ1-2, with D perhaps TRBD1 (5 bases). Germline V gene sequence: CDR1 MNHEY, CDR2 SMNVEV (reference sequence). The CDR3 is 14 amino acids. V was pared by 8 bases and J by 5 bases, with 18 bases between. CDR3 loop: CASRVFGAGYGYTF. The CDR3 DNA sequence: TGTGCCAGCCGAGTATTTGGGGCAGGTTATGGCTACACCTTC.

The gene calls are TRBV6-5 and TRBJ1-2, with TRBD1 as a possible D gene (5 bases). The CDR3 length is 16 residues. V was cut by 0 bases and J by 4 bases, with 15 bases left in between. Germline assignment: CDR1 MNHEY and CDR2 SVGAGI. CDR3 sequence (DNA): TGTGCCAGCAGTTACTCGTGGGACGGAGGGACCTATGGCTACACCTTC. Translating it yields CASSYSWDGGTYGYTF.

This chain connects TRBV7-3 to TRBJ2-5; TRBD2 matches 7 bases. Germline CDR1 and CDR2: SGHTA and FQGTGA. This CDR3 has 14 amino acids. In DNA, the CDR3 is TGTGAGGGTGTCAGCGGGATTATTCAAGAGACCCAGTACTTC. Its translation: CEGVSGIIQETQYF.

The J gene is TRBJ2-1, the V gene TRBV30; the match to TRBD2 covers 9 bases. From germline, CDR1 is GTSNPN and CDR2 SVGIG (reference sequence). Trimming at V came to 5 bases and at J to 4 bases, leaving 3 bases not matched to a gene. The CDR3 totals 13 residues. The CDR3 sequence is CAWGTSRYNEQFF. In DNA, the CDR3 is TGTGCCTGGGGGACTAGCAGGTACAATGAGCAGTTCTTC.

The chain has TRBV18 and TRBJ2-7; unclear D gene. The V end lost 0 bases, the J end lost 0 bases, and 9 bases lay between the germline ends. The CDR3 contains 15 residues. The V gene's germline CDR1 is KGHSH and CDR2 LQKENI. The DNA of the CDR3 is TGTGCCAGCTCACCACCGACGGCGCTCTCCTACGAGCAGTACTTC. Amino acid sequence: CASSPPTALSYEQYF.

This chain links TRBV6-5 with TRBJ1-2, with 10 bases matching TRBD1. From germline, CDR1 is MNHEY and CDR2 SVGAGI. This CDR3 spans 15 amino acids. V lost 6 bases to trimming and J lost 6 bases; unmatched junction nucleotides: 10. The CDR3 DNA reads TGTGCCAGCAGCCAAAAGACAGGGGGCATCGATGGCTACACCTTC. Amino acids: CASSQKTGGIDGYTF.

The chain carries TRBV6-6 and TRBJ2-1; 7 nucleotides agree with TRBD1. Germline assignment: CDR1 MNHNY and CDR2 SVGAGI (reference sequence). The CDR3 has 14 residues. V dropped 2 bases and J dropped 5; count of bases not matched to a gene: 3. CDR3 protein: CASSYQTGNNEQFF. The CDR3 bases are TGTGCCAGCAGTTACCAGACAGGGAACAATGAGCAGTTCTTC.

This chain joins TRBV7-8 and TRBJ2-2; D is perhaps TRBD1 (6 bases). CDR3 length: 15 residues. From germline, CDR1 is SGHVS and CDR2 FQNEAQ. The V gene lost 3 bases and the J gene lost 0 bases, with 8 bases spanning the gap. CDR3 amino acids: CASSFHRANTGELFF. The DNA for the CDR3 is TGTGCCAGCAGCTTCCACAGGGCGAACACCGGGGAGCTGTTTTTT.

The chain has TRBV19 and TRBJ1-3; 7 nucleotides match TRBD1. Germline loops: CDR1 LNHDA, CDR2 SQIVND (reference sequence). V dropped 6 bases and J dropped 7; count of bases not matched to a gene: 0. The CDR3 has 11 amino acids. Written as DNA, the CDR3 is TGTGCCAGTAGGGGACAGAACACCATATATTTT. This encodes CASRGQNTIYF.

The CDR3 reads CASMVAGGGYYEQYF. CDR3 coding DNA: TGTGCCAGCATGGTGGCGGGAGGAGGTTACTACGAGCAGTACTTC. The chain couples TRBV6-5 to TRBJ2-7; 8 nucleotides match TRBD2. This CDR3 has 15 residues. V trimming: 7 bases; J trimming: 3 bases; junction bases outside the gene matches: 11. Germline V gene data show CDR1 as MNHEY and CDR2 as SVGAGI.